Given below is one TCR beta chain in context. Its specificity is unknown. In germline, CDR1 is SGHDN, CDR2 FVKESK. CDR3 size: 14 residues. Trimming cost V 5 bases and J 6 bases; bases outside gene matches: 7. The data were produced by immunoSEQ multiplex PCR, yet TCRdb's version contains in-frame clones alone and is incomplete. The table lists 180,000 or so clones, 70% to 90% of them singletons. The data belong to a study of T cell responses to AZD1222 COVID-19 vaccine. Whole-study context: The analysis combined second doses at about 4 or about 12 weeks. Findings and limits, study-wide: The study reported that nearly half of spike-specific TCRs target unmutated variant regions. Along spike, vaccine-associated CD4 TCRs were found throughout, with dominance at 160-218 and 743-854.

V is TRBV14 and J is TRBJ1-2, with TRBD1 identical over 9 bases. The receptor comes from an adult in good health. The specimen was peripheral blood, collected on day 0 of AZD1222 vaccination. The CDR3: CASSGTGRVDGYTF. CDR3 in DNA: TGTGCCAGCAGCGGGACAGGGAGAGTGGATGGCTACACCTTC.